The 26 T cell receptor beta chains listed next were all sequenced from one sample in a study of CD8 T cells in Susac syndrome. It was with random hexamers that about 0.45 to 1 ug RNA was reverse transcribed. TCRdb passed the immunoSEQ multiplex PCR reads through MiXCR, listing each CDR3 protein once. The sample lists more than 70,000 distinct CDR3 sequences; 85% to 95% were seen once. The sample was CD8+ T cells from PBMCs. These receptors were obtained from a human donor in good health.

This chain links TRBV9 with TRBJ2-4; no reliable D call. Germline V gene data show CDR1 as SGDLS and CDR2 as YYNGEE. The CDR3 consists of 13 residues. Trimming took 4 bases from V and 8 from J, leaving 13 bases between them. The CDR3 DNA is TGTGCCAGCAGCCCGATGGAAAGGGACATTCAGTACTTC. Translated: CASSPMERDIQYF.

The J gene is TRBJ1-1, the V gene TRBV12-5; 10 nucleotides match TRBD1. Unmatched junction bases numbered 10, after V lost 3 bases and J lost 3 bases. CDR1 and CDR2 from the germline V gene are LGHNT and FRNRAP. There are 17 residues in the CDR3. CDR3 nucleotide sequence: TGTGCTAGTGGTTTCTTAAACCGGGACAGGGGAGACACTGAAGCTTTCTTT. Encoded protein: CASGFLNRDRGDTEAFF.

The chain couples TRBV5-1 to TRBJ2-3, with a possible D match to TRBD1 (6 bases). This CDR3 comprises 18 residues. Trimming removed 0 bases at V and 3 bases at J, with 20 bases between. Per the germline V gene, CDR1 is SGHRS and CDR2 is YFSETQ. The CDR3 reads CASSLGPLQGTRTDTQYF. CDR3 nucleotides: TGCGCCAGCAGCTTGGGGCCCCTCCAGGGGACCCGGACAGATACGCAGTATTTT.

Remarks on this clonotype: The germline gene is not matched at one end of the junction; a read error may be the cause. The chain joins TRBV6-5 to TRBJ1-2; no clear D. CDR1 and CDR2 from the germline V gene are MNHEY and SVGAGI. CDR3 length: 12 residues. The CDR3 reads CASSDSNYGYTF. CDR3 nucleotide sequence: TGTGCCAGCAGTGACTCTAACTATGGCTACACCTTC.

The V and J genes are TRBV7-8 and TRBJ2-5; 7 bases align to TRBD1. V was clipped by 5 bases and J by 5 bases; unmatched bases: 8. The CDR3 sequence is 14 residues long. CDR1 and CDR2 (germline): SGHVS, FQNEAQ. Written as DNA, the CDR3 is TGTGCCAGCAGCCGATCGACAGGGAAGGAGACCCAGTACTTC. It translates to CASSRSTGKETQYF.

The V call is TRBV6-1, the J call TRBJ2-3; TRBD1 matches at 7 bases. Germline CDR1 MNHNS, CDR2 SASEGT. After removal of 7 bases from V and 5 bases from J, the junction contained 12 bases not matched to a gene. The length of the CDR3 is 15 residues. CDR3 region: CASTETGYGLDTQYF. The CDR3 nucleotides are TGTGCCAGCACCGAGACAGGGTATGGATTAGATACGCAGTATTTT.

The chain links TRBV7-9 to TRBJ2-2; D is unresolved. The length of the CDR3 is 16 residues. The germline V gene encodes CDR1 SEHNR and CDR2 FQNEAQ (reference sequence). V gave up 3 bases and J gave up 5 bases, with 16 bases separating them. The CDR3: CASSFPIPSGTGELFF. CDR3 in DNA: TGTGCCAGCAGCTTCCCCATCCCCTCGGGTACCGGGGAGCTGTTTTTT.

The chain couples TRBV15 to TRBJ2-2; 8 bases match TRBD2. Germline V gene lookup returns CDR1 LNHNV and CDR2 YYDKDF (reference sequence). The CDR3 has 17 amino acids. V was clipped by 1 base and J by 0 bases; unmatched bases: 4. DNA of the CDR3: TGTGCCACCAGCAGAGCGGGGGGGCCCTCGAACACCGGGGAGCTGTTTTTT. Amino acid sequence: CATSRAGGPSNTGELFF.

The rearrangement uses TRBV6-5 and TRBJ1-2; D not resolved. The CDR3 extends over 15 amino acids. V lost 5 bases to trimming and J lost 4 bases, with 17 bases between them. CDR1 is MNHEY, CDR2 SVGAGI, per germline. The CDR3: CASSPRLRGSYGYTF. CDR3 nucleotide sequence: TGTGCCAGCAGTCCAAGACTGCGAGGAAGCTATGGCTACACCTTC.

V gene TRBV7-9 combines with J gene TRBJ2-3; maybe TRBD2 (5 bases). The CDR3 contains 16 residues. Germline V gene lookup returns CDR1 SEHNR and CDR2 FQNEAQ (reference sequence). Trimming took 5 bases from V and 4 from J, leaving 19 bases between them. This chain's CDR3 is CASSTPRWGAADTQYF. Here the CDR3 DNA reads TGTGCCAGCAGCACCCCCCGCTGGGGAGCCGCAGATACGCAGTATTTT.

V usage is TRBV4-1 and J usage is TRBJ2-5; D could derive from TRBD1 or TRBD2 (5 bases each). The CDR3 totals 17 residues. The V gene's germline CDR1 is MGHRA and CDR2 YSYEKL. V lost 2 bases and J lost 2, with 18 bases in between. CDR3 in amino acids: CASSQYGGPAIQETQYF. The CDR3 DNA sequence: TGCGCCAGCAGCCAATATGGGGGACCTGCGATTCAAGAGACCCAGTACTTC.

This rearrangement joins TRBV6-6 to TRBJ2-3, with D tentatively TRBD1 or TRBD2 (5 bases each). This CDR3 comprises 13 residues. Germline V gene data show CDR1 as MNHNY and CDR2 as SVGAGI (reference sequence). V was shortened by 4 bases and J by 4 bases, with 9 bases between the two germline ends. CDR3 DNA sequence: TGTGCCAGCAGTTGGGGGAACGCAGATACGCAGTATTTT. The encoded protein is CASSWGNADTQYF.

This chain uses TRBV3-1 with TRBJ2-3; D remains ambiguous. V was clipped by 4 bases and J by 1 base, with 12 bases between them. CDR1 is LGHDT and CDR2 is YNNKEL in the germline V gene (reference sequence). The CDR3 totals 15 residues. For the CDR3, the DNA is TGTGCCAGCAGCCCGGGTCCCTGGGGCACAGATACGCAGTATTTT. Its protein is CASSPGPWGTDTQYF.

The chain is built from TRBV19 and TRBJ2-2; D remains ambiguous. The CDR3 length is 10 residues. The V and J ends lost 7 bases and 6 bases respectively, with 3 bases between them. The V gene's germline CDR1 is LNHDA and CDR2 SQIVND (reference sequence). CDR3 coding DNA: TGTGCCAGTAAAGCCGGGGAGCTGTTTTTT. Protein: CASKAGELFF.

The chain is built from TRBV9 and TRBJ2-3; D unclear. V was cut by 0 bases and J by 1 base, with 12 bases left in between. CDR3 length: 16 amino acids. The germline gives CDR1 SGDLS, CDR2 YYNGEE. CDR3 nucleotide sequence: TGTGCCAGCAGCGTAGGAATTGGCGGAGGCACAGATACGCAGTATTTT. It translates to CASSVGIGGGTDTQYF.

The DNA of the CDR3 is TGTGCCAGCAGCTTAGGGGACAGGCCTTACACCGGGGAGCTGTTTTTT. As protein: CASSLGDRPYTGELFF. The chain recombines TRBV7-2 with TRBJ2-2; 8 nucleotides line up with TRBD1. The V gene's germline CDR1 is SGHTA and CDR2 FQGNSA. V lost 1 base to trimming and J lost 3 bases; unmatched junction nucleotides: 4. This CDR3 is built from 16 residues.

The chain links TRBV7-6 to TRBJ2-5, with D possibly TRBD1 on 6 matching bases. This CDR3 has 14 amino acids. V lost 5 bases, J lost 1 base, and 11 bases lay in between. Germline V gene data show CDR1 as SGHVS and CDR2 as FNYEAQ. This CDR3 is CASSPGVFQETQYF. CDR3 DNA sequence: TGTGCCAGCAGCCCAGGGGTGTTCCAAGAGACCCAGTACTTC.

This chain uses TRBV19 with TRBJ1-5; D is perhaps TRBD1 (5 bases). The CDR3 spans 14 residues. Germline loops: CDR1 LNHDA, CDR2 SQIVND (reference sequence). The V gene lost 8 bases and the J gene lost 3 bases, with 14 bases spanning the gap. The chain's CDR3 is CASRIRDYNQPQHF. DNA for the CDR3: TGTGCCAGTCGCATCCGGGACTACAATCAGCCCCAGCATTTT.

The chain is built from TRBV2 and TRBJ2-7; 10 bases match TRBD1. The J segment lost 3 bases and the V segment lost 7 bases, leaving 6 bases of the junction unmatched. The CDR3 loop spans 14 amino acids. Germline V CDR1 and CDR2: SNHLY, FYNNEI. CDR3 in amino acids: CASIGTGAGYEQYF. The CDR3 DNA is TGTGCCAGCATTGGGACAGGGGCGGGCTACGAGCAGTACTTC.

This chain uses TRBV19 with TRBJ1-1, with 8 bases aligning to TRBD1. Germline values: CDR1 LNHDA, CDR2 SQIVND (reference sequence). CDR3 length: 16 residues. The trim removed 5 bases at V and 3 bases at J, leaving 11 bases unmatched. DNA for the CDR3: TGTGCCAGTAGTGACCTGACAGGGGAATGGGACACTGAAGCTTTCTTT. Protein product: CASSDLTGEWDTEAFF. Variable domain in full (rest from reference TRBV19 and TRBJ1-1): DGGITQSPKYLFRKEGQNVTLSCEQNLNHDAMYWYRQDPGQGLRLIYYSQIVNDFQKGDIAEGYSVSREKKESFPLTVTSAQKNPTAFYLCASSDLTGEWDTEAFFGQGTRLTVV.

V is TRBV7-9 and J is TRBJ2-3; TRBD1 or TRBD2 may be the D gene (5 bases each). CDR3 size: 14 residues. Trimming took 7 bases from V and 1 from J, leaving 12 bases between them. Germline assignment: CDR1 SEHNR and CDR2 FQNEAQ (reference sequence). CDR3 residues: CASTPWDGTDTQYF. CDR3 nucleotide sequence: TGTGCCAGCACCCCGTGGGACGGCACAGATACGCAGTATTTT.

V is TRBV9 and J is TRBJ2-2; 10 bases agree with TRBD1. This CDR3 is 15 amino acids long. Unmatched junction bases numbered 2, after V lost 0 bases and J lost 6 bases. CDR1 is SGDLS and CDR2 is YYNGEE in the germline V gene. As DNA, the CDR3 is TGTGCCAGCAGCGTAGACGGGACAGGGGCCGGGGAGCTGTTTTTT. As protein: CASSVDGTGAGELFF.

The chain's CDR3 is CASSDETEYEQYF. Written as DNA, the CDR3 is TGTGCCAGCAGCGATGAGACAGAATACGAGCAGTACTTC. The chain links TRBV9 to TRBJ2-7, with D possibly TRBD1 on 5 matching bases. V was trimmed by 3 bases and J by 4 bases, leaving 11 bases between them. CDR1 and CDR2 (germline): SGDLS, YYNGEE. This CDR3 comprises 13 residues.

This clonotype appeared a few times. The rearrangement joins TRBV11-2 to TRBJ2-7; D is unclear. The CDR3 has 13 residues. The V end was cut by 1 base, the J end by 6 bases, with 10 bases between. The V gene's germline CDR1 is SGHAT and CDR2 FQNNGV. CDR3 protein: CASSLGPSREQYF. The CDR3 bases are TGTGCCAGCAGCTTAGGCCCGTCCCGCGAGCAGTACTTC.

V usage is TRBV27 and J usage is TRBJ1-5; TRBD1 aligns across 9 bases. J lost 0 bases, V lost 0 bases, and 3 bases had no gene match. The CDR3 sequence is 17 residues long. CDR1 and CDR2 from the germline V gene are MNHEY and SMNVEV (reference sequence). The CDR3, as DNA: TGTGCCAGCAGTTTATCCCCGGGACAGGGTAGCAATCAGCCCCAGCATTTT. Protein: CASSLSPGQGSNQPQHF.

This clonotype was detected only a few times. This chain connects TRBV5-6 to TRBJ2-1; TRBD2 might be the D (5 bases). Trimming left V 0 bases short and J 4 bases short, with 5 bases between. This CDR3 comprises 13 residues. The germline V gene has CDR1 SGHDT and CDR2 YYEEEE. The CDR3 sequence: CASSLGGYNEQFF. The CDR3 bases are TGTGCCAGCAGCTTGGGCGGGTACAATGAGCAGTTCTTC.